The 10 T cell receptor beta chains presented below share a single source sample, sequenced in a study of cytomegalovirus exposure and HLA in healthy donors. PCR amplification relied on 60 Vbeta primers (plus 13 Jbeta primers). The assay was immunoSEQ multiplex PCR, and TCRdb's table has in-frame clones only and misses some. The sample yields roughly 200,000 clones, 75% to 85% seen once. The sequenced sample was PBMCs. Receptors were obtained from a woman aged 55-69 years in good health and CMV-seropositive.

The chain recombines TRBV19 with TRBJ1-2, with 7 bases matching TRBD1. CDR1 is LNHDA, CDR2 SQIVND, per germline (reference sequence). The junction had 17 bases not matched to a gene; V was cut back by 7 bases and J by 0 bases. This CDR3 has 18 amino acids. The CDR3 nucleotides read TGTGCCAGTACCCGTTGGGGGGCCCGGACAGGACCTAACTATGGCTACACCTTC. Amino acids: CASTRWGARTGPNYGYTF.

The CDR3 loop reads CASSLAGLPNEQFF. DNA of the CDR3: TGCGCCAGCAGCTTAGCGGGACTACCTAATGAGCAGTTCTTC. The rearrangement uses TRBV5-1 and TRBJ2-1, with 7 bases identical to TRBD2. This CDR3 spans 14 amino acids. Germline values: CDR1 SGHRS, CDR2 YFSETQ. With V trimmed by 2 bases and J by 7 bases, 6 bases remained unmatched.

V usage is TRBV19 and J usage is TRBJ1-2; 8 bases agree with TRBD1. Germline-derived CDR1 and CDR2 are LNHDA and SQIVND (reference sequence). The length of the CDR3 is 15 residues. V shed 7 bases and J 3 bases; nucleotides not matched to a gene: 10. The CDR3 DNA reads TGTGCCAGTACGGCCCCAGACAGGGGTTACTATGGCTACACCTTC. Translating gives CASTAPDRGYYGYTF. Full variable domain (remainder filled in from reference TRBV19 and TRBJ1-2): DGGITQSPKYLFRKEGQNVTLSCEQNLNHDAMYWYRQDPGQGLRLIYYSQIVNDFQKGDIAEGYSVSREKKESFPLTVTSAQKNPTAFYLCASTAPDRGYYGYTFGSGTRLTVV.

CDR3 residues: CSGGTAQETQYF. The CDR3 DNA is TGCAGCGGAGGGACAGCACAAGAGACCCAGTACTTC. The chain recombines TRBV29-1 with TRBJ2-5, with 7 bases identical to TRBD1. The CDR3 covers 12 residues. In germline, CDR1 is SQVTM, CDR2 ANQGSEA. V was pared by 7 bases and J by 2 bases, with 4 bases of the junction left unmatched.

This clone was seen only once. V and J are TRBV5-5 and TRBJ1-5, with unresolved D. The CDR3 runs to 13 residues. CDR1 is SGHKS, CDR2 YYEKEE, per germline (reference sequence). Trimming cost V 0 bases and J 9 bases, with 10 bases left between them. Written as DNA, the CDR3 is TGTGCCAGCAGCTTGGAGCCTCTTGGGCCCCAGCATTTT. Encoded protein: CASSLEPLGPQHF.

J is TRBJ2-3 and V is TRBV4-2, with TRBD2 matching 9 bases. Germline V gives CDR1 LGHNA, CDR2 YNFKEQ. V lost 7 bases, J lost 6 bases, and 8 bases stayed unmatched. This CDR3 region has 14 residues. The CDR3 DNA reads as TGTGCCAGCAAACTCCGGACTAGCGACGATACGCAGTATTTT. Translated: CASKLRTSDDTQYF.

This chain uses TRBV11-2 with TRBJ2-7; no reliable D call. Germline CDR1 is SGHAT and CDR2 is FQNNGV. V was clipped by 5 bases and J by 6 bases, with 11 bases between them. The CDR3 consists of 12 residues. The CDR3 reads CASSPRSGEQYF. The CDR3 bases are TGTGCCAGCAGCCCTCGGTCGGGCGAGCAGTACTTC.

CDR3 in amino acids: CASSLALLADNEQFF. The CDR3 DNA reads TGTGCCAGCAGCTTAGCGCTACTAGCGGACAATGAGCAGTTCTTC. The chain combines TRBV7-9 with TRBJ2-1, with 8 bases aligning to TRBD2. The germline gives CDR1 SEHNR, CDR2 FQNEAQ (reference sequence). The CDR3 runs 15 residues. The V and J ends lost 0 bases and 5 bases, in that order; junction bases with no gene match: 3.

In this sample, this clone turned up a few times. The rearrangement joins TRBV28 to TRBJ2-6; 7 positions agree with TRBD2. Germline-derived CDR1 and CDR2 are MDHEN and SYDVKM. The CDR3 covers 14 residues. In DNA, the CDR3 is TGTGGCTGCGCGGGAGAGCTTGCGGCCAACGTCCTGACTTTC. It specifies CGCAGELAANVLTF.

The chain has TRBV5-4 and TRBJ2-7; 7 bases are a match to TRBD1. The CDR3 sequence is 17 residues long. Per germline, CDR1 SGHNT and CDR2 YYREEE (reference sequence). The V and J ends lost 3 bases and 2 bases, in that order; junction bases with no gene match: 14. CDR3 sequence reads: CASSSSPRQGSTYEQYF. The CDR3 DNA is TGTGCCAGCAGCTCCTCCCCACGACAGGGATCAACCTACGAGCAGTACTTC.